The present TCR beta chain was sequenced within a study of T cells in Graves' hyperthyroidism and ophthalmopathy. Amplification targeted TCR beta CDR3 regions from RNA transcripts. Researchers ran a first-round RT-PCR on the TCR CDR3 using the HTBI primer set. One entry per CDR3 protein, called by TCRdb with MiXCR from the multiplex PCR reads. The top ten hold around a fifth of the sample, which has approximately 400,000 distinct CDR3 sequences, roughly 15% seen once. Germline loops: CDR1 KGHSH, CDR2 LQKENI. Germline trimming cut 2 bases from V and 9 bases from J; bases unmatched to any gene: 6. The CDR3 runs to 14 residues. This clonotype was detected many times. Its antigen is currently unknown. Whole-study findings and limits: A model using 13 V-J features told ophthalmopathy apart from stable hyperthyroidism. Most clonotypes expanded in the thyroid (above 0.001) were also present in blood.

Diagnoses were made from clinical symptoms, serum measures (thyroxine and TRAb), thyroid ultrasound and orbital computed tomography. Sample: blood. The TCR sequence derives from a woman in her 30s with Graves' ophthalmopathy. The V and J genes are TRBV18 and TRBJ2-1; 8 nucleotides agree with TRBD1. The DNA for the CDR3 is TGTGCCAGCTCACCAGGGACAGGAAGAAGTGAGCAGTTCTTC. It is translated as CASSPGTGRSEQFF.